This T cell receptor beta chain is drawn from a study of molecular identifiers for immune sequencing clone quantification. Findings of the study overall: Reportedly, one cell's Jurkat TCR RNA was detected within 1,200,000 naive CD8 cells. Clones that had above 20 RNA copies took up over 97% of effector molecules but under 1% in naive cells.

This clonotype was counted a few times. The antigen is unknown. Trimming removed 5 bases at V and 3 bases at J, with 16 bases between. Germline CDR1 WSHSY, CDR2 SAAADI. The CDR3 is 15 residues long. It was with previously described methods and listed TCR primers that bulk TCR libraries were made. One entry per CDR3 protein, called by TCRdb with MiXCR from the PCR reads. The sample comprises about 510,000 distinct CDR3 sequences, 20% to 25% of which are singletons, and around 0.84% rests with the top ten. Sequenced input: naive CD8+ T cells from blood, with Jurkat cell RNA spiked in. Indicated subset: FACS-sorted CD8+CD4-CCR7+CD45RA+ naive T cells. The gene calls are TRBV10-2 and TRBJ1-1, with D possibly being TRBD1 (6 bases). The TCR comes from a human donor in good health. Some libraries in this study had Jurkat cell RNA spiked in. This CDR3 reads CASSPKGGVYTEAFF. CDR3 DNA sequence: TGCGCCAGCAGTCCCAAGGGGGGGGTATACACTGAAGCTTTCTTT.